Here is one T cell receptor beta chain with its context. This entry is derived from a study of blood T cell repertoires in COVID-19. Profiled with immunoSEQ multiplex PCR; TCRdb holds only in-frame clones, not every one. The sample has fewer than 150,000 clones; approximately 87% are singletons. The specimen sequenced was peripheral blood. The sequence was collected from a woman in her forties with acute or convalescent COVID-19.

CDR3 bases: TGTGCCAGCAGTCTTCTTTCCGGGGAGCTGTTTTTT. Amino acids: CASSLLSGELFF. This chain links TRBV28 with TRBJ2-2; D unresolved. Between the trimmed V and J ends, which lost 5 bases and 6 bases, there was a span of 7 bases. The CDR3 loop spans 12 amino acids. CDR1 is MDHEN and CDR2 is SYDVKM in the germline V gene.